Below, 22 T cell receptor beta chains from the same sample are listed, as sequenced in a study of blood T cells in healthy people across ages. Combining a sample-barcoded 5' primer with a J-beta primer mix, a second PCR ran for roughly 6 to 12 cycles. MiXCR, run by TCRdb on the 5' RACE reads, gives a single entry per CDR3 protein. The sample yields about a million distinct CDR3 sequences, roughly 47% seen once. Sequenced input: blood. All receptors derive from a woman between 55 and 75 years old in good health.

CDR3 region: CASSPTVDTGELFF. Here the CDR3 DNA reads TGTGCCAGCAGTCCGACAGTTGACACCGGGGAGCTGTTTTTT. The chain links TRBV28 to TRBJ2-2; TRBD1 might be the D (5 bases). With 5 bases removed from V and 3 bases from J, the gap between germline ends came to 10 bases. CDR3 length equals 14 residues. Per the germline V gene, CDR1 is MDHEN and CDR2 is SYDVKM.

Details on this clonotype: A read error may be the cause here, since a much bigger clone is one base away. This sequence joins TRBV20-1 and TRBJ2-5; TRBD2 aligns across 11 bases. V lost 5 bases, J lost 11 bases, and 16 bases stayed unmatched. Per germline, CDR1 DFQATT and CDR2 SNEGSKA (reference sequence). This CDR3 contains 15 residues. The CDR3, as DNA: TGCAGTGCTCAGATTAGCGGGAGGGCCTCTGGTGAGCAGTACTTC. It is translated as CSAQISGRASGEQYF.

The genes are TRBV29-1 and TRBJ2-1; 7 bases match TRBD2. The germline V gene has CDR1 SQVTM and CDR2 ANQGSEA. The junction had 5 bases not matched to a gene; V was cut back by 7 bases and J by 2 bases. The CDR3 length is 13 residues. CDR3 nucleotide sequence: TGCAGCGCCGAGAGCGGGGCCTACAATGAGCAGTTCTTC. Its translation: CSAESGAYNEQFF.

The CDR3: CASSARLAAAQETQYF. In DNA form, the CDR3 reads TGTGCCAGCAGCGCCAGACTAGCGGCTGCGCAAGAGACCCAGTACTTC. V usage is TRBV7-2 and J usage is TRBJ2-5; 9 bases are shared with TRBD2. After removal of 5 bases from V and 2 bases from J, the junction contained 9 bases not matched to a gene. Germline CDR1 reads SGHTA; CDR2 reads FQGNSA. This CDR3 comprises 16 residues.

Comments on this clonotype: This could be a read error, since a much larger clone is one nucleotide away. The gene calls are TRBV7-3 and TRBJ2-6, with D uncertain. Between the trimmed V and J ends, which lost 2 bases and 0 bases, there was a span of 11 bases. This CDR3 has 17 amino acids. From germline, CDR1 is SGHTA and CDR2 FQGTGA. CDR3 sequence reads: CASSLLVLGSGANVLTF. DNA of the CDR3: TGTGCCAGCAGCTTACTAGTGCTGGGCTCTGGGGCCAACGTCCTGACTTTC.

This rearrangement joins TRBV7-2 to TRBJ2-5; TRBD2 is a possible D gene (6 bases). Germline V CDR1 and CDR2: SGHTA, FQGNSA. The CDR3 is made up of 17 amino acids. The V end was cut by 1 base, the J end by 1 base, with 16 bases between. CDR3 sequence (DNA): TGTGCCAGCAGCTTAGGTCCCCCCGGCGGGGCCCAAGAGACCCAGTACTTC. This sequence encodes CASSLGPPGGAQETQYF. The full variable domain, its missing parts supplied by reference TRBV7-2 and TRBJ2-5, is GAGVSQSPSNKVTEKGKDVELRCDPISGHTALYWYRQSLGQGLEFLIYFQGNSAPDKSGLPSDRFSAERTGGSVSTLTIQRTQQEDSAVYLCASSLGPPGGAQETQYFGPGTRLLVL.

The rearrangement links TRBV11-1 to TRBJ1-3; D possibly corresponds to TRBD1 (5 bases). There are 16 residues in the CDR3. The V gene's germline CDR1 is SGHAT and CDR2 FQDESV (reference sequence). The V gene lost 2 bases and the J gene lost 0 bases, with 11 bases spanning the gap. This CDR3 reads CASSLPDSLSGNTIYF. The CDR3 DNA is TGTGCCAGCAGCTTACCCGACAGCCTCTCTGGAAACACCATATATTTT.

The rearrangement uses TRBV20-1 and TRBJ2-7, with D perhaps matching TRBD2 (6 bases). Trimming shortened V by 3 bases and J by 3 bases, and 9 bases separated the two germline ends. The germline V gene has CDR1 DFQATT and CDR2 SNEGSKA (reference sequence). The CDR3 contains 12 residues. In DNA, the CDR3 is TGCAGTGCTAGCGGAGCGGGCTACGAGCAGTACTTC. Protein product: CSASGAGYEQYF.

The chain recombines TRBV24-1 with TRBJ2-1; 8 nucleotides line up with TRBD2. CDR1 is KGHDR, CDR2 SFDVKD, per germline. The CDR3 contains 16 residues. J was trimmed by 8 bases and V by 0 bases; bases with no gene match: 8. The CDR3 DNA reads TGTGCCACCAGTGATTTGTCGGGGGGGGACCTCGATGAGCAGTTCTTC. Translated, it gives CATSDLSGGDLDEQFF.

This clonotype was seen a handful of times. The chain employs TRBV29-1 and TRBJ2-3, with D perhaps matching TRBD2 (5 bases). The V and J ends lost 0 bases and 2 bases respectively, with 9 bases between them. The CDR3 has 14 residues. Germline loops: CDR1 SQVTM, CDR2 ANQGSEA. The CDR3 DNA is TGCAGCGTTGAAGATGGACTCTACACAGATACGCAGTATTTT. It is translated as CSVEDGLYTDTQYF.

The sample holds one count of this clonotype. V usage is TRBV20-1 and J usage is TRBJ2-5; tentative D call: TRBD2 (6 bases). This CDR3 is built from 14 residues. CDR1 is DFQATT and CDR2 is SNEGSKA in the germline V gene (reference sequence). Trimming took off 2 bases at V and 3 bases at J, with 13 bases between the two ends. For the CDR3, the DNA is TGCAGTGCTAGAACCCGGGACTGGGAAGAGACCCAGTACTTC. Amino acids: CSARTRDWEETQYF.

This chain connects TRBV6-2 or TRBV6-3 to TRBJ1-2; 7 bases fit TRBD1. The CDR3 contains 13 residues. Germline CDR1 reads MNHEY; CDR2 reads SVGEGT. The junction had 4 bases not matched to a gene; V was cut back by 6 bases and J by 3 bases. CDR3 amino acids: CASRSGTDYGYTF. The CDR3 DNA reads TGTGCCAGCAGATCCGGGACAGACTATGGCTACACCTTC.

The CDR3 loop is CSAERGQNYGYTF. The CDR3 DNA reads TGCAGTGCGGAACGGGGACAGAACTATGGCTACACCTTC. The rearrangement joins TRBV20-1 to TRBJ1-2; 7 nucleotides line up with TRBD1. CDR3 length equals 13 residues. With V trimmed by 6 bases and J by 2 bases, 6 bases remained unmatched. The germline gives CDR1 DFQATT, CDR2 SNEGSKA (reference sequence).

The chain employs TRBV7-3 and TRBJ2-1; 14 bases align to TRBD2. Gene TRBJ2-7 matches the end of the DNA better, so the J call may be wrong. The germline V gene has CDR1 SGHTA and CDR2 FQGTGA. There are 17 residues in the CDR3. The CDR3 coding sequence is TGTGCCAGCAGCTTACAGGCCGGGACTAGCGGGAGTAATGAGCAGTACTTC. Amino acids: CASSLQAGTSGSNEQYF.

The chain joins TRBV4-1 to TRBJ2-7; 11 nucleotides align to TRBD2. CDR3 length equals 16 residues. Trimming at V came to 1 base and at J to 9 bases, leaving 11 bases not matched to a gene. Germline V gene lookup returns CDR1 MGHRA and CDR2 YSYEKL. The CDR3 DNA reads as TGCGCCAGCAGCCAAGGGACCGGGACTAGCGGTGTAAGGCAGTACTTC. As protein: CASSQGTGTSGVRQYF.

The chain links TRBV27 to TRBJ2-1, with D hard to call. CDR1 MNHEY and CDR2 SMNVEV come from the germline V gene (reference sequence). Trimming removed 4 bases from V and 7 bases from J, with 8 bases in between. The CDR3 contains 12 residues. CDR3: CASSYTTNEQFF. The CDR3 nucleotides are TGTGCCAGCAGTTACACGACGAATGAGCAGTTCTTC.

This clonotype was seen only a few times. The chain employs TRBV5-1 and TRBJ2-5; D ambiguous. This CDR3 is built from 15 residues. Trimming shortened V by 4 bases and J by 5 bases, and 18 bases separated the two germline ends. Germline CDR1 and CDR2: SGHRS and YFSETQ. CDR3 sequence reads: CASSERMEGVETQYF. Written as DNA, the CDR3 is TGCGCCAGCAGCGAACGGATGGAAGGAGTCGAGACCCAGTACTTC. Together with reference TRBV5-1 and TRBJ2-5, the CDR3 gives the full variable domain: KAGVTQTPRYLIKTRGQQVTLSCSPISGHRSVSWYQQTPGQGLQFLFEYFSETQRNKGNFPGRFSGRQFSNSRSEMNVSTLELGDSALYLCASSERMEGVETQYFGPGTRLLVL.

This rearrangement joins TRBV27 to TRBJ1-1, with TRBD1 identical over 7 bases. Germline V gives CDR1 MNHEY, CDR2 SMNVEV (reference sequence). The trim removed 0 bases at V and 8 bases at J, leaving 3 bases unmatched. The CDR3 totals 13 residues. The CDR3 sequence: CASSLSVRGEAFF. The CDR3 DNA follows: TGTGCCAGCAGTTTATCGGTCAGGGGGGAAGCTTTCTTT.

The J gene is TRBJ2-5, the V gene TRBV2; the match to TRBD2 covers 11 bases. The CDR3 extends over 14 amino acids. CDR1 is SNHLY, CDR2 FYNNEI, per germline. V lost 8 bases, J lost 1 base, and 3 bases stayed unmatched. Here the CDR3 DNA reads TGTGCCAGCGGGACTAGCGGCCTCCAAGAGACCCAGTACTTC. Translated: CASGTSGLQETQYF.

The chain employs TRBV11-2 and TRBJ2-7; D remains unclear. Trimming cost V 2 bases and J 0 bases, with 8 bases left between them. The germline V gene encodes CDR1 SGHAT and CDR2 FQNNGV. The CDR3 has 14 amino acids. CDR3 sequence: CASSLFSDSYEQYF. The CDR3 DNA follows: TGTGCCAGCAGCTTATTTTCAGACTCCTACGAGCAGTACTTC.

A word on this clonotype: This clone may be a read error of a much larger clone one base away. J is TRBJ2-7 and V is TRBV3-1, with D unresolved. This CDR3 comprises 14 residues. V was shortened by 5 bases and J by 1 base, with 12 bases between the two germline ends. The germline gives CDR1 LGHDT, CDR2 YNNKEL (reference sequence). Here the CDR3 reads CASSRAEVSYEQYF. The CDR3 bases are TGTGCCAGCAGCAGGGCAGAAGTATCCTACGAGCAGTACTTC.

The chain couples TRBV3-1 to TRBJ2-3, with D unresolved. The CDR3 runs to 18 residues. V dropped 4 bases and J dropped 5 bases, with 25 bases sitting between them. Germline V lookup: CDR1 LGHDT, CDR2 YNNKEL (reference sequence). The CDR3 coding sequence is TGTGCCAGCAGCCCAGTTACAAATAACAGTAGGTCTGGAGATACGCAGTATTTT. Protein product: CASSPVTNNSRSGDTQYF.